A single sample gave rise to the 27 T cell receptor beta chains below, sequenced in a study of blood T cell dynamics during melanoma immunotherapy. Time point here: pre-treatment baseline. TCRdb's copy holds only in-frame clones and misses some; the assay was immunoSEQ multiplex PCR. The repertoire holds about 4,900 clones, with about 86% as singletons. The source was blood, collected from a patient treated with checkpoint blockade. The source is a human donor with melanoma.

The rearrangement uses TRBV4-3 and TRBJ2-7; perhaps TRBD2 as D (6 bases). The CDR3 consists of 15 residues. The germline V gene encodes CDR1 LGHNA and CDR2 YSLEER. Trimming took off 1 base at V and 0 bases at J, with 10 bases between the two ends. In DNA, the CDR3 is TGCGCCAGCAGCCAAGTGTGGGGGGACTCCTACGAGCAGTACTTC. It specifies CASSQVWGDSYEQYF.

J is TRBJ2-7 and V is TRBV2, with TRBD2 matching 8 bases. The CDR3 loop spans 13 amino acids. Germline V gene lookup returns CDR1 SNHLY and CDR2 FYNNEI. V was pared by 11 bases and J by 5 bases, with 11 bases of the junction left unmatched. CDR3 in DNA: TGTGCCGGAGATAGCGGGATAGGCGACGAGCAGTACTTC. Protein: CAGDSGIGDEQYF.

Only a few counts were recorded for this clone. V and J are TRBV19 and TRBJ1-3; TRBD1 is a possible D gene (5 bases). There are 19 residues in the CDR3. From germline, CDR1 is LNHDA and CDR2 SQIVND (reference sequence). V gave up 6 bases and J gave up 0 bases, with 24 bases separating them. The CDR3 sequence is CASRATEWTPTYSGNTIYF. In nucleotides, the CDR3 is TGTGCCAGTAGGGCCACCGAATGGACACCTACTTACTCTGGAAACACCATATATTTT.

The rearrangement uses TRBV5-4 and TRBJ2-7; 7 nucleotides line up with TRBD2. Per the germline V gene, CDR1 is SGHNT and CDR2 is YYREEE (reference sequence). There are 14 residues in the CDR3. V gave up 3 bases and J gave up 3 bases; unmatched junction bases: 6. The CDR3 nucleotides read TGTGCCAGCAGCTCCAGCGGGACCAACTACGAGCAGTACTTC. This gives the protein CASSSSGTNYEQYF.

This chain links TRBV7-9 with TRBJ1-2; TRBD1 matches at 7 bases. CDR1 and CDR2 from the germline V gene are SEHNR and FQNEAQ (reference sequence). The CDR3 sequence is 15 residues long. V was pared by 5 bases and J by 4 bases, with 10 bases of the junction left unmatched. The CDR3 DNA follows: TGTGCCAGCAGCCCACCGGGGACAGTAATCTATGGCTACACCTTC. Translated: CASSPPGTVIYGYTF.

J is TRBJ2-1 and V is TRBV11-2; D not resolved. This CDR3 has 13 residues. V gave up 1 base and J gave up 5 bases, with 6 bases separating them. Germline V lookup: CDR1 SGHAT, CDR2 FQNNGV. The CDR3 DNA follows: TGTGCCAGCAGCTTAGGGCGAAACAATGAGCAGTTCTTC. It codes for CASSLGRNNEQFF.

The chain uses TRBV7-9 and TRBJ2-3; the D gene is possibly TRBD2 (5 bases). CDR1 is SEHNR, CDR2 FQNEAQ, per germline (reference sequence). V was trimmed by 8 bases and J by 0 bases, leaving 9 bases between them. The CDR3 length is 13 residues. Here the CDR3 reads CASEAVSTDTQYF. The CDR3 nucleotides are TGTGCCAGCGAAGCGGTCAGCACAGATACGCAGTATTTT.

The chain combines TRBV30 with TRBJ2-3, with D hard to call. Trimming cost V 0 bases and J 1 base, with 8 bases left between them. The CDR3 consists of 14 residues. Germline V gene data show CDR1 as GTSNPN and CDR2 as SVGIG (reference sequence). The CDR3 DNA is TGTGCCTGGAGTGTACGCGCCGGCACAGATACGCAGTATTTT. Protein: CAWSVRAGTDTQYF.

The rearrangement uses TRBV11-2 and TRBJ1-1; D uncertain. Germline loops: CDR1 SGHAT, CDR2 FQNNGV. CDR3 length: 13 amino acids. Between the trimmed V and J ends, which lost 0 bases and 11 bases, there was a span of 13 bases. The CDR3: CASSLDRPRLAFF. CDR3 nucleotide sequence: TGTGCCAGCAGCTTAGACCGCCCGAGGTTGGCTTTCTTT. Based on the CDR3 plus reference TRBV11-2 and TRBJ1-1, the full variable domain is EAGVAQSPRYKIIEKRQSVAFWCNPISGHATLYWYQQILGQGPKLLIQFQNNGVVDDSQLPKDRFSAERLKGVDSTLKIQPAKLEDSAVYLCASSLDRPRLAFFGQGTRLTVV.

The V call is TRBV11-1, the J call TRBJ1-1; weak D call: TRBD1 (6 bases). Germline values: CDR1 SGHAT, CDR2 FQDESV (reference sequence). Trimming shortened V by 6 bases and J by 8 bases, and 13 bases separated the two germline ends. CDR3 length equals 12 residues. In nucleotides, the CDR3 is TGTGCCAGCAGAAACCCCGGGACAGAAGCTTTCTTT. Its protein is CASRNPGTEAFF. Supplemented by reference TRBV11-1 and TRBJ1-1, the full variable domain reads EAEVAQSPRYKITEKSQAVAFWCDPISGHATLYWYRQILGQGPELLVQFQDESVVDDSQLPKDRFSAERLKGVDSTLKIQPAELGDSAMYLCASRNPGTEAFFGQGTRLTVV.

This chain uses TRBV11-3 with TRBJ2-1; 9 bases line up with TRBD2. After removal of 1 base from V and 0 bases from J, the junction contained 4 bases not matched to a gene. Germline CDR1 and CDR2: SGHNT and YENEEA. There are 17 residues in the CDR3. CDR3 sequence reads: CASSLGSGGSSYNEQFF. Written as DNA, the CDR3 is TGTGCCAGCAGCTTAGGGAGCGGGGGGAGCTCCTACAATGAGCAGTTCTTC.

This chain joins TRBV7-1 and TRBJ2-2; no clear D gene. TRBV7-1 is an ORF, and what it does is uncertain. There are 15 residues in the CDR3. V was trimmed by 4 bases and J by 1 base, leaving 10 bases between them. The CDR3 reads CASSLSGGNTGELFF. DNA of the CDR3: TGTGCCAGCAGCTTATCAGGCGGGAACACCGGGGAGCTGTTTTTT.

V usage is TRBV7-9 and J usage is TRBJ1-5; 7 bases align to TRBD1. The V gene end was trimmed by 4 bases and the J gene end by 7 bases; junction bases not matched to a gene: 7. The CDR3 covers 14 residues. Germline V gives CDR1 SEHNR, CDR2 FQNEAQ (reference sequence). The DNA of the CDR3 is TGTGCCAGCAGCTCAGGGGGGTTTGGGCAGCCCCAGCATTTT. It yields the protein CASSSGGFGQPQHF.

This chain's CDR3 is CASSSAGFGNEKLFF. In DNA form, the CDR3 reads TGTGCCAGCAGCTCCGCGGGTTTCGGTAATGAAAAACTGTTTTTT. The genes are TRBV7-2 and TRBJ1-4; D remains unclear. The CDR3 length is 15 residues. V lost 4 bases to trimming and J lost 4 bases, with 13 bases between them. Germline lookup yields CDR1 SGHTA and CDR2 FQGNSA.

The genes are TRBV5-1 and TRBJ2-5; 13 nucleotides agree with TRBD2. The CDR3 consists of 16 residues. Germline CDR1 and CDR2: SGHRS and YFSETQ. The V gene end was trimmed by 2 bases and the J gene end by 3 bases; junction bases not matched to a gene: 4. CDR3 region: CASSLGTSGIEETQYF. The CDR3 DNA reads TGCGCCAGCAGCTTAGGGACTAGCGGGATTGAAGAGACCCAGTACTTC.

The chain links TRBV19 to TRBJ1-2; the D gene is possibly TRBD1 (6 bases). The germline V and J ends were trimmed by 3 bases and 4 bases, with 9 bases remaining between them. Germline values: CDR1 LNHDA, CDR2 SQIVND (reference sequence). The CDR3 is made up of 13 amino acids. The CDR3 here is CASSIAQGYGYTF. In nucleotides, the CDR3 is TGTGCCAGTAGTATCGCACAGGGCTATGGCTACACCTTC.

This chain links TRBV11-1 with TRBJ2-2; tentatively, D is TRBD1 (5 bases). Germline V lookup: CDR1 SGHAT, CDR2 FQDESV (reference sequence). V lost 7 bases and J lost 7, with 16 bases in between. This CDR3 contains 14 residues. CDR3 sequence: CASTRVGASGELFF. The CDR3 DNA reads TGTGCCAGCACCAGAGTTGGGGCGAGCGGGGAGCTGTTTTTT. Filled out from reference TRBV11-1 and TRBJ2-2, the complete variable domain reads EAEVAQSPRYKITEKSQAVAFWCDPISGHATLYWYRQILGQGPELLVQFQDESVVDDSQLPKDRFSAERLKGVDSTLKIQPAELGDSAMYLCASTRVGASGELFFGEGSRLTVL.

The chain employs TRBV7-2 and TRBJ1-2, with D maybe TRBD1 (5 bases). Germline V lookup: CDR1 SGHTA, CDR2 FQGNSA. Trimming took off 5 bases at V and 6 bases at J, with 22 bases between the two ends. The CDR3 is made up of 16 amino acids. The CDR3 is CASSPQGAGKGHGYTF. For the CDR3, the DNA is TGTGCCAGCAGCCCCCAAGGCGCAGGGAAGGGGCATGGCTACACCTTC.

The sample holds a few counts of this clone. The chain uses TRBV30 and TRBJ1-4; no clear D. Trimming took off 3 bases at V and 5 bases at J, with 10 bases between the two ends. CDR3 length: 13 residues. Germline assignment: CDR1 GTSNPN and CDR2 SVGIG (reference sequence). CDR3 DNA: TGTGCCTGGAGCAATGGTGCAAATGAAAAACTGTTTTTT. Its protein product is CAWSNGANEKLFF.

The CDR3 loop reads CATSRDRGHNQPQHF. CDR3 DNA sequence: TGTGCCACCAGCAGAGACAGGGGGCACAATCAGCCCCAGCATTTT. The rearrangement uses TRBV15 and TRBJ1-5, with 8 bases identical to TRBD1. The CDR3 consists of 15 residues. Germline assignment: CDR1 LNHNV and CDR2 YYDKDF (reference sequence). J was trimmed by 3 bases and V by 0 bases; bases with no gene match: 1.

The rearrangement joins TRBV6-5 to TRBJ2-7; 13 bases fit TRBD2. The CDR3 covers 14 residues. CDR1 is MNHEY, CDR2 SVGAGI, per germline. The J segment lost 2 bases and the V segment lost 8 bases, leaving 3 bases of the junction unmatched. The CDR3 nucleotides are TGTGCCAGCTGGGGACTAGCGGGAACCTACGAGCAGTACTTC. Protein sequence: CASWGLAGTYEQYF.

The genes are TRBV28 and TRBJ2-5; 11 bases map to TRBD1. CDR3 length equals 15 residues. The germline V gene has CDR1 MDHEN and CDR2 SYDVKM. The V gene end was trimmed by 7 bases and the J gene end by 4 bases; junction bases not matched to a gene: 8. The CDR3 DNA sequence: TGTGCCAGCAAGCAGGGACAGGGGGGAGGAGAGACCCAGTACTTC. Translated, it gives CASKQGQGGGETQYF. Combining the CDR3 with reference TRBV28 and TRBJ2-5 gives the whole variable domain DVKVTQSSRYLVKRTGEKVFLECVQDMDHENMFWYRQDPGLGLRLIYFSYDVKMKEKGDIPEGYSVSREKKERFSLILESASTNQTSMYLCASKQGQGGGETQYFGPGTRLLVL.

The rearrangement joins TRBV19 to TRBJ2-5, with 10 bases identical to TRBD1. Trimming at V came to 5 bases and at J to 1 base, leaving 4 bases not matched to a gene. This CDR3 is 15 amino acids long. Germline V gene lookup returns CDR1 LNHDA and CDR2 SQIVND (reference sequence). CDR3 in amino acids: CASSSRTGGQETQYF. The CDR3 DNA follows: TGTGCCAGTAGTTCCAGGACAGGGGGCCAAGAGACCCAGTACTTC. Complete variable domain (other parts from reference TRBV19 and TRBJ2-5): DGGITQSPKYLFRKEGQNVTLSCEQNLNHDAMYWYRQDPGQGLRLIYYSQIVNDFQKGDIAEGYSVSREKKESFPLTVTSAQKNPTAFYLCASSSRTGGQETQYFGPGTRLLVL.

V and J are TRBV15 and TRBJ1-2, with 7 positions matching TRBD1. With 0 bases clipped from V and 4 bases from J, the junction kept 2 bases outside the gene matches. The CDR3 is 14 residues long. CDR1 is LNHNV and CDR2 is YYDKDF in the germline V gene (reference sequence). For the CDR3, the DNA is TGTGCCACCAGCAGAGAACAGGGGACCTATGGCTACACCTTC. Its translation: CATSREQGTYGYTF.

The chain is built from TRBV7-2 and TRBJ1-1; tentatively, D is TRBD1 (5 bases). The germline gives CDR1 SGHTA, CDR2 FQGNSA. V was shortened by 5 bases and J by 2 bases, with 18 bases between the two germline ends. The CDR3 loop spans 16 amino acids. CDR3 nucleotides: TGTGCCAGCAGCCCCGAAAGGGACCTATTTAACACTGAAGCTTTCTTT. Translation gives CASSPERDLFNTEAFF.

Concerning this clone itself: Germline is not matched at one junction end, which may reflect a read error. The CDR3 DNA sequence: TGTGCCAGCAGTGTATCCGGGACTACTTGGAATGAGCAGTTCTTC. Translation gives CASSVSGTTWNEQFF. The chain joins TRBV27 to TRBJ2-1; 7 bases align to TRBD2. This CDR3 region has 15 residues. The V gene's germline CDR1 is MNHEY and CDR2 SMNVEV (reference sequence).

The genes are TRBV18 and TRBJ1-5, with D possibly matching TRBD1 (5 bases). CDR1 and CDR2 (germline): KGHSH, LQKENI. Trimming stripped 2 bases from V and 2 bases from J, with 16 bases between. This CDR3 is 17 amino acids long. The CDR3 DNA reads TGTGCCAGCTCACCAAAGCAGGGTAATTTGGGCAATCAGCCCCAGCATTTT. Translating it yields CASSPKQGNLGNQPQHF.